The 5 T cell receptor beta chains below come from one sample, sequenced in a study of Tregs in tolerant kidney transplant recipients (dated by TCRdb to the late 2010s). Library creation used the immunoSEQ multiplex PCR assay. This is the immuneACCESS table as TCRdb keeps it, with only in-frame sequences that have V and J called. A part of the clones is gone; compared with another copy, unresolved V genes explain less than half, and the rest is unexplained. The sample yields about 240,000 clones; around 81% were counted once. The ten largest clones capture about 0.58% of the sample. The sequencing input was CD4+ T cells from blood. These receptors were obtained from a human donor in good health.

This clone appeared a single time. The CDR3 region is CASSKTSGGTGDTQYF. CDR3 bases: TGTGCCAGTAGTAAGACTAGCGGGGGGACTGGGGATACGCAGTATTTT. The chain joins TRBV19 to TRBJ2-3; 13 bases align to TRBD2. Germline CDR1 and CDR2: LNHDA and SQIVND (reference sequence). Trimming at V came to 4 bases and at J to 6 bases, leaving 7 bases not matched to a gene. This CDR3 has 16 amino acids.

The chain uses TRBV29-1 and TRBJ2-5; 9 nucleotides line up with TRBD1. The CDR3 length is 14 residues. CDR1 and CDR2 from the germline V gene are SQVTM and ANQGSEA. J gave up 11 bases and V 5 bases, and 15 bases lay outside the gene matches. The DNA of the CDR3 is TGCAGCGTTTCGGGACAGGGTCGGGGTAGGGGGCAGTACTTC. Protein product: CSVSGQGRGRGQYF. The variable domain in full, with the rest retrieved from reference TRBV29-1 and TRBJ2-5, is SAVISQKPSRDICQRGTSLTIQCQVDSQVTMMFWYRQQPGQSLTLIATANQGSEATYESGFVIDKFPISRPNLTFSTLTVSNMSPEDSSIYLCSVSGQGRGRGQYFGPGTRLLVL.

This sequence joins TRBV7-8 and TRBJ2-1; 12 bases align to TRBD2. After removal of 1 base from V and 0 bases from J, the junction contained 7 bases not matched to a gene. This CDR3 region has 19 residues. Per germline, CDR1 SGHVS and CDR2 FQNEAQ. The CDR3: CASSLDGTSGFRSYNEQFF. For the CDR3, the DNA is TGTGCCAGCAGCTTAGACGGGACTAGCGGGTTTCGCTCCTACAATGAGCAGTTCTTC. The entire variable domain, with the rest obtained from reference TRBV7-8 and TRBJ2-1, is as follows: GAGVSQSPRYKVAKRGQDVALRCDPISGHVSLFWYQQALGQGPEFLTYFQNEAQLDKSGLPSDRFFAERPEGSVSTLKIQRTQQEDSAVYLCASSLDGTSGFRSYNEQFFGPGTRLTVL.

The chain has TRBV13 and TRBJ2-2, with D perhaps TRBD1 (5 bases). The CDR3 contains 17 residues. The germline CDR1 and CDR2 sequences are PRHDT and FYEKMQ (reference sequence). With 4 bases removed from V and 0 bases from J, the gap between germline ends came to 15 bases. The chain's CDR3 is CASSYRFDSANTGELFF. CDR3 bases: TGTGCCAGCAGCTACAGATTTGACAGCGCGAACACCGGGGAGCTGTTTTTT.

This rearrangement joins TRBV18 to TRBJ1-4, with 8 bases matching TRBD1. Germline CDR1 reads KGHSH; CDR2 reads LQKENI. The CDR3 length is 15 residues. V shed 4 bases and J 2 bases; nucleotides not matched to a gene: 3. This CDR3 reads CASSRTGGTNEKLFF. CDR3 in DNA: TGTGCCAGCTCACGAACAGGGGGTACTAATGAAAAACTGTTTTTT.